This TCR beta chain was captured by sequencing in a study of T cell responses to AZD1222 COVID-19 vaccine (dated by TCRdb to the early 2020s). The study in broad terms: AZD1222 recipients given second doses at about 4 weeks or at about 12 weeks were pooled, since spike-specific TCR depth and breadth were not found to differ between the two schedules. A total of 233 trial participants underwent TCR sequencing, of whom about 210 had received two doses of AZD1222 and about 26 had received two doses of the MenACWY control vaccine. Trial participants were enrolled by age into 18-55, 56-69 and 70-plus year subgroups, with roughly 150, 30 and 60 TCR-sequenced participants respectively. The full study reports these points: Most participants were white British and females outnumbered males, and the authors suggested that clonal diversity may have been underestimated. The whole spike protein was spanned by vaccine-associated CD4 TCRs, and dominant responses were seen in regions 160-218 and 743-854. Conclusions about previously exposed vaccinees are limited because only a handful of AZD1222 recipients were SARS-CoV-2 seropositive at baseline. Nearly half of unique spike-specific TCRs reportedly recognized epitopes outside regions mutated in the B.1.351 and B.1.1.7 variants. In the small 56-69-year group, the increase in depth fell short of significance, most likely because of low power. No day 14 peak-response samples were available, so repertoires were characterized only after the peak T cell response. After two AZD1222 doses, both the breadth and the depth of spike-specific TCRs were significantly higher than at day 0 and than in MenACWY recipients.

Remarks on this clone: The target of this receptor is not known. No base quality values were provided; no much bigger clone lies one nucleotide off.

The time point label here, explained by the study, means: baseline before first vaccination. The vaccinee samples were drawn from two UK trials, COV001 and COV002, one of which was a single-blind randomized controlled phase 2/3 trial testing AZD1222 (ChAdOx1 nCoV-19) in healthy adults. For TCRbeta chain sequencing, PBMC samples were collected from trial participants at day 0 and at day 28 after the second dose. The CDR3 regions of human TCRbeta chains were subjected to immunosequencing. On the authors' methods: TCRs in the repertoires were matched against a reference library of SARS-CoV-2-specific TCRs that had been generated with the MIRA antigen-specificity platform. Breadth meant the fraction of unique TCRs that were SARS-CoV-2-associated, whereas depth meant the fraction of total T cells that were SARS-CoV-2-associated. Using the MIRA data, every spike-specific TCR was mapped to the spike region that the TCR reacted to and assigned to either a CD4 or a CD8 class. Log10-transformed breadth and depth values were compared by one-way ANOVA with Sidak's multiple comparisons tests. The table comes from immuneACCESS by way of TCRdb, which keeps in-frame sequences with V and J called. Part of the clones is missing from these tables; in studies checked, under half for an unresolved V gene and the rest for unknown reasons. The V and J calls and clone size are taken from that table; D and trimming were inferred from the DNA. The sample table lists roughly 120,000 clones, 80% to 85% of them with a count of one. The ten most abundant clones make up approximately 9.4% of the sample.

Reading the germline V gene gives CDR1 LGHNA and CDR2 YNFKEQ. The CDR3 sequence holds 12 residues, the cysteine and phenylalanine included. CDR3 DNA only is kept here, 36 bases in frame from base 1. A distance of 2 bases separates the germline ends of V and J, which lose 1 base and 4 bases respectively. The sample in question was peripheral blood, obtained on day 0 of AZD1222 vaccination. The rearranged chain carries TRBV4-2 and TRBJ1-5; the D gene assignment is ambiguous. The clonotype originates from an adult in good health. The sequenced DNA: TGTGCCAGCAGCCAAGGGAATCAGCCCCAGCATTTT. Protein translation: CASSQGNQPQHF.